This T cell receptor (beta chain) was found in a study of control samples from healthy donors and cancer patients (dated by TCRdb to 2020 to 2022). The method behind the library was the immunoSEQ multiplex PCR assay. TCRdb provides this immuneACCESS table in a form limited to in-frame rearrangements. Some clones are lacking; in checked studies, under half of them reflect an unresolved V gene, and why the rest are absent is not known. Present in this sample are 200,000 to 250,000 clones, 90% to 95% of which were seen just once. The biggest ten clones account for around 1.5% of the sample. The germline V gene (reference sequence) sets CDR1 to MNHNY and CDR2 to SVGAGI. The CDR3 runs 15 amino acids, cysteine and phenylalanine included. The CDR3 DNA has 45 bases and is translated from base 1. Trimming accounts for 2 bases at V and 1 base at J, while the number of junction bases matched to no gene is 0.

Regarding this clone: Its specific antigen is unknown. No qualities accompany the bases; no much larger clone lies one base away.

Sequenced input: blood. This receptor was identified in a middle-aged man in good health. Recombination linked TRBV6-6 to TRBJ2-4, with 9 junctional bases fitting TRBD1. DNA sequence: TGTGCCAGCAGTTACGGGACAGGGGCCAAAAACATTCAGTACTTC. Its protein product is CASSYGTGAKNIQYF.